This TCR beta chain stems from a study of shared clonotypes between healthy human individuals. Broader study findings: The researchers took only blood, and tissue repertoires probably look different.

As for this clone: Its antigen is currently unknown.

The authors loaded roughly 200 ng DNA, approximately 30,000 T cell genomes, into sorted-subset replicate PCRs. Profiling relied on immunoSEQ multiplex PCR, and the TCRdb table lists in-frame clones only, not all of them. Of 550,000 to 700,000 clones listed, about 80% are singletons. Germline V gene lookup returns CDR1 SQVTM and CDR2 ANQGSEA. The CDR3 totals 10 residues. Trimming left V 4 bases short and J 7 bases short, with 6 bases between. The V call is TRBV29-1, the J call TRBJ2-3; D gene ambiguous. The sequence derives from a woman aged 25 to 39 in good health. The sample consisted of memory CD4+ T cells sorted from blood. Subset reported: CD45RA-negative fraction. The CDR3, as DNA: TGCAGCGTTGGGACCTATACGCAGTATTTT. Its translation: CSVGTYTQYF.